This T cell receptor beta chain was captured in a study of blood T cells in healthy people across ages (dated by TCRdb to between 2015 and 2017). With regard to the full study: Template switching captured roughly one uniquely barcoded TCR beta cDNA molecule per two T cells in model experiments. To avoid experimental bias, donors of different ages were randomly spread across the sequencing lanes. The donors were split into four age groups: young (average around 17 years), middle-aged (around 37), aged (approximately 59) and long-lived (roughly 86). Using deep sequencing normalized with unique cDNA molecular identifiers, the study measured how TCR beta repertoire diversity changes with age. The study analyzed two additional independent replicas of 1 million unique cDNA reads from the same blood draw for two donors, one aged 18 to 30 and one aged 80 or older.

Library creation used 5' RACE. The data were produced on an Illumina HiSeq 2500. A second PCR of about 7 to 12 cycles was run with a J-beta primer mix and a sample-barcoded 5' primer. Each TCR beta cDNA molecule received a unique molecular identifier from a template-switch 5' adaptor carrying 12 random nucleotides. Each sample yielded at least 3 million CDR3-containing paired-end reads. First-strand cDNA was synthesized from all RNA with the Mint cDNA synthesis kit, primed by a TRBC-specific oligonucleotide. After uracil-DNA glycosylase treatment, a first 18-cycle PCR used universal primers M1SS and BC2_uni_R on all cDNA. On the study's bioinformatics: Each sample was normalized by randomly selecting 1 million high-quality reads, each carrying a distinct molecular identifier. Reads with shared molecular identifiers were discarded instead of being binned into consensus sequences. MiTCR, run with a Q25 quality threshold and the strictest error-elimination algorithm, handled CDR3 identification, clonotype clustering and error correction. Lower-bound total TCR beta diversity was estimated with a nonparametric unseen species model using Euler transformation. TCRdb trimmed public reads at Q25 via fastp, called clones via MiXCR and kept in-frame beta chains. All rows with the same CDR3 protein become a single entry with the most common DNA and genes. The V and J calls come from TCRdb's annotation, not from the publication. The sample data list 1.5 million or so distinct CDR3 sequences, and around 42% of these were observed just once. Together, the top ten hold under 8% of the sample.

To note about this clonotype: Its antigen is not yet known. Base qualities were left out, and no much larger clone turns up one base away.

V loses 6 bases, J loses 9 bases, and the germline ends lie 18 bases apart. Taken from cysteine to phenylalanine, the CDR3 has 13 residues. The CDR3 DNA has 39 bases and is translated from base 1. The full study reports these points: Total diversity estimates from one million sequenced T cells were considered lower bounds and underestimates. Since profiling was done on bulk unsorted PBMCs, naive and antigen-experienced compartments could not be conclusively compared. Compared with the aged group, the long-lived group had more naive CD4+ T cells, fewer expanded clones and increased TCR diversity, a pattern suggesting age selection. Observed TCR beta diversity per million T cells fell roughly linearly with age, and a significant reduction was already apparent by age around 44. The CMV infection status of donors was not known, potentially confounding age-related changes in expanded clonotypes. Observed TCR beta diversity correlated strongly with the percentage of naive T cells measured by flow cytometry.

Donors were about 36 systemically healthy Caucasian individuals from Russia aged roughly 6 to 90 years. About 9.8 milliliters of peripheral blood were drawn from each donor into EDTA-treated Vacutainer tubes. Ficoll-Paque density-gradient centrifugation was used to isolate PBMCs, with at least 6.5 million per sample. Trizol reagent was used to extract total RNA from the PBMCs, yielding at least 6 micrograms per sample. Naive CD45RAhigh/CD27high T cell percentages were measured by flow cytometry on a PBMC aliquot from every donor. The sequenced sample consisted of blood. The sequence was obtained from a woman under 30 in good health. Recombination joined TRBV12-3 or TRBV12-4 with TRBJ2-7, with the D call tentatively TRBD1 or TRBD2, each fitting 6 bases. The nucleotide sequence reads TGTGCCAGCAGCCCCCCGGGGGCCACTGTGCAGTACTTC. The resulting protein is CASSPPGATVQYF.